This TCR beta chain appears in the sequencing data of a study of early T cells in non-severe SARS-CoV-2 infection. V gave up 4 bases and J gave up 1 base, with 10 bases separating them. The CDR3 has 14 amino acids. CDR1 and CDR2 from the germline V gene are ENHRY and SYGVKD. TCRdb reprocessed the 5' RACE reads with MiXCR, giving one entry per CDR3 protein. Of 100,000 to 150,000 distinct CDR3 sequences listed, 15% are singletons. This clonotype was found a few times. The sequenced material came from whole blood. The V call is TRBV10-3, the J call TRBJ1-1, with a tentative D call TRBD1 (6 bases). The clonotype was recovered from an adult who was a healthcare worker with PCR-confirmed SARS-CoV-2 infection or an uninfected control (not recorded which). The CDR3 DNA reads TGTGCCATCAGTGCGGGACAACAGAACACTGAAGCTTTCTTT. It codes for CAISAGQQNTEAFF.